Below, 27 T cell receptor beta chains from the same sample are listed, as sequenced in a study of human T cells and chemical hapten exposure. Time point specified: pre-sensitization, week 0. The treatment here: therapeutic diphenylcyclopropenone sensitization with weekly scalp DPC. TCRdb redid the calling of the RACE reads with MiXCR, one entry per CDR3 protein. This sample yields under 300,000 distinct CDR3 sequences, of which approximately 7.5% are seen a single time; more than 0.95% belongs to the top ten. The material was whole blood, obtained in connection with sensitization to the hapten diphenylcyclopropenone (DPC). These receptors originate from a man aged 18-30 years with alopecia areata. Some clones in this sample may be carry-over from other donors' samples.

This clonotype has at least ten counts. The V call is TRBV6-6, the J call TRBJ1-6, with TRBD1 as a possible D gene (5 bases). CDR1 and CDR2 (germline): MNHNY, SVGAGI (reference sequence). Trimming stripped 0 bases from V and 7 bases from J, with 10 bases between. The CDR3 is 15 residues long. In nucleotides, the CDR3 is TGTGCCAGCAGTTACTCGATAGGGGACAATTCACCCCTCCACTTT. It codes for CASSYSIGDNSPLHF.

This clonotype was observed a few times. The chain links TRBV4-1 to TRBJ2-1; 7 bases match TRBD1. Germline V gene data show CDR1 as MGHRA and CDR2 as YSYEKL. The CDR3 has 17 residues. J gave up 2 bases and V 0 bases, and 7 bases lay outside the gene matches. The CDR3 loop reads CASSQDTTGFPYNEQFF. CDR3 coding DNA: TGCGCCAGCAGCCAAGATACGACAGGGTTCCCCTACAATGAGCAGTTCTTC.

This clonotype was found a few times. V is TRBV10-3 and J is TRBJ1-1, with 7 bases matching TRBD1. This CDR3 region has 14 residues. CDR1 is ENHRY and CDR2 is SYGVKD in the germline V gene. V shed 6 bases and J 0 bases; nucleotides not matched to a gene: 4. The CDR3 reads CAIRIQGMNTEAFF. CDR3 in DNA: TGTGCCATCAGGATACAGGGGATGAACACTGAAGCTTTCTTT.

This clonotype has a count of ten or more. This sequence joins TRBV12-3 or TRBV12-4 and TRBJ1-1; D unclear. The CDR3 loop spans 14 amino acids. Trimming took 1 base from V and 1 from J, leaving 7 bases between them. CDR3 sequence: CASSLDRPNTEAFF. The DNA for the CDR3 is TGTGCCAGCAGTTTAGACCGCCCGAACACTGAAGCTTTCTTT.

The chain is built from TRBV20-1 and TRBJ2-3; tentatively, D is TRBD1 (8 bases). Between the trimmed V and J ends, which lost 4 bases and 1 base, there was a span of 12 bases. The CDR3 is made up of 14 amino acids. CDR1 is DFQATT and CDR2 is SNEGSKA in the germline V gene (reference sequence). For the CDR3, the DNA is TGCAGTGCTAACAGGGGGAGGGGCACAGATACGCAGTATTTT. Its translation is CSANRGRGTDTQYF.

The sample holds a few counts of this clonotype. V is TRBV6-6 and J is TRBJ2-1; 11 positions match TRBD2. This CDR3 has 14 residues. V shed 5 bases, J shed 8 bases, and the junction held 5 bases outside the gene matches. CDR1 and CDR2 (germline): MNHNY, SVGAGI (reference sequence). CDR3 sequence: CASSGASGGYEQFF. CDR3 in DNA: TGTGCCAGCAGTGGGGCTAGCGGGGGGTATGAGCAGTTCTTC.

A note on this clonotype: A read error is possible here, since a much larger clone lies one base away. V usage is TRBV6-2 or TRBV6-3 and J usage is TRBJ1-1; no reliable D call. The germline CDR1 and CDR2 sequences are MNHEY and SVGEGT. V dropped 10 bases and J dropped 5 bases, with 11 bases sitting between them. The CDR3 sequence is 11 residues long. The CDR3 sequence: CANRLMTEAFF. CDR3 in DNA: TGTGCCAACAGACTGATGACTGAAGCTTTCTTT.

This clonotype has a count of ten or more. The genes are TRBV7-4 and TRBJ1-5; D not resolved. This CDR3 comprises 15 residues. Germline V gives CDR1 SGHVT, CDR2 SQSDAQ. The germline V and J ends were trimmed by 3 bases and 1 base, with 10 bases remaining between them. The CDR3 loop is CASSFEHMSNQPQHF. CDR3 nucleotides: TGTGCCAGCAGCTTTGAACACATGAGCAATCAGCCCCAGCATTTT. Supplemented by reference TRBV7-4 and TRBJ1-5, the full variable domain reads GAGVSQSPRYKVAKRGRDVALRCDSISGHVTLYWYRQTLGQGSEVLTYSQSDAQRDKSGRPSGRFSAERPERSVSTLKIQRTEQGDSAVYLCASSFEHMSNQPQHFGDGTRLSIL.

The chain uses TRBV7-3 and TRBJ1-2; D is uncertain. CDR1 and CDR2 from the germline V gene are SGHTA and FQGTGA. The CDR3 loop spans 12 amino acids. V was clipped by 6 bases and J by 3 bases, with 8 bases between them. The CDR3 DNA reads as TGTGCCAGCAGTGAGAGCCACTATGGCTACACCTTC. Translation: CASSESHYGYTF.

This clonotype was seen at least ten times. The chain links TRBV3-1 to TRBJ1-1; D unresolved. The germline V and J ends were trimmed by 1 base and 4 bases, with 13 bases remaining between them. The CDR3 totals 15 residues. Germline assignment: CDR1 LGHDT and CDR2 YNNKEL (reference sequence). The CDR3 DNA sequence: TGTGCCAGCAGCCAAGGCAGTGCCGGCGTCACTGAAGCTTTCTTT. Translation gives CASSQGSAGVTEAFF. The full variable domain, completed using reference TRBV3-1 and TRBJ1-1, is DTAVSQTPKYLVTQMGNDKSIKCEQNLGHDTMYWYKQDSKKFLKIMFSYNNKELIINETVPNRFSPKSPDKAHLNLHINSLELGDSAVYFCASSQGSAGVTEAFFGQGTRLTVV.

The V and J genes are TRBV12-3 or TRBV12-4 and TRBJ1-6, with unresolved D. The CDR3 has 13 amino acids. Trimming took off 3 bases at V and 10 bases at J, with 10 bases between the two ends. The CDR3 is CASSLGKESPLHF. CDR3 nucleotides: TGTGCCAGCAGTTTGGGAAAAGAATCACCCCTCCACTTT.

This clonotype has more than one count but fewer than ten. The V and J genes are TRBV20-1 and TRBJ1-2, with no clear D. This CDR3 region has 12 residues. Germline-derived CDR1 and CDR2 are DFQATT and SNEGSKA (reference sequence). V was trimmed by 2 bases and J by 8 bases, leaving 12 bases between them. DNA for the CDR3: TGCAGTGCTAGACTTCCACTCCCCGGCTACACCTTC. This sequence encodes CSARLPLPGYTF.

CDR3 sequence: CAISGLDTQYF. CDR3 in DNA: TGTGCCATCAGTGGCCTAGATACGCAGTATTTT. V is TRBV10-3 and J is TRBJ2-3, with D hard to call. V was trimmed by 4 bases and J by 5 bases, leaving 4 bases between them. Germline CDR1 is ENHRY and CDR2 is SYGVKD. The CDR3 runs to 11 residues.

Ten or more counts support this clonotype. The CDR3 loop reads CASSRAGQETQYF. Here the CDR3 DNA reads TGTGCCAGCTCGCGAGCGGGGCAAGAGACCCAGTACTTC. The chain recombines TRBV18 with TRBJ2-5, with 7 positions matching TRBD2. The J segment lost 2 bases and the V segment lost 6 bases, leaving 3 bases of the junction unmatched. The V gene's germline CDR1 is KGHSH and CDR2 LQKENI. The CDR3 sequence is 13 residues long.

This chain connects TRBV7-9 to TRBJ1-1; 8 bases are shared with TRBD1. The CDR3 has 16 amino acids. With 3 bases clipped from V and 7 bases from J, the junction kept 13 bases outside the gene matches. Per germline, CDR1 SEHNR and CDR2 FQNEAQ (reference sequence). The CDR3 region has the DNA TGTGCCAGCAGCTTTGCGGCAGGGGGCTTCGGAGGTGAAGCTTTCTTT. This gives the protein CASSFAAGGFGGEAFF.

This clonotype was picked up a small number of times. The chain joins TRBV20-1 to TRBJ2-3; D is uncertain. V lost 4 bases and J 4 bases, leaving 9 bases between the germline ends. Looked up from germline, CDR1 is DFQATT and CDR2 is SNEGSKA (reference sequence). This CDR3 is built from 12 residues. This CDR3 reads CSANVGADTQYF. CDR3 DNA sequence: TGCAGTGCTAATGTTGGTGCAGATACGCAGTATTTT.

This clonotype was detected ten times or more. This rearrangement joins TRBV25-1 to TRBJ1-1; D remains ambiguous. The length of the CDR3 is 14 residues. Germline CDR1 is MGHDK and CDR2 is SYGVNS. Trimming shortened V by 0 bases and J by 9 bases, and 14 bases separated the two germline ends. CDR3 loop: CASSEYSGRRKAFF. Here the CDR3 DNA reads TGTGCCAGCAGTGAATACTCCGGGCGTAGGAAAGCTTTCTTT.

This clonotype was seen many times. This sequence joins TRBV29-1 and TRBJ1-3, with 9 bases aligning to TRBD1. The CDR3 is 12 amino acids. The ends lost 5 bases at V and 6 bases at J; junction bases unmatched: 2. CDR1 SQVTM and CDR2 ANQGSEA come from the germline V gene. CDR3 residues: CSVLQGANTIYF. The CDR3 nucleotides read TGCAGCGTTTTACAGGGGGCAAACACCATATATTTT. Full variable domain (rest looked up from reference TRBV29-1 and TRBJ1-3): SAVISQKPSRDICQRGTSLTIQCQVDSQVTMMFWYRQQPGQSLTLIATANQGSEATYESGFVIDKFPISRPNLTFSTLTVSNMSPEDSSIYLCSVLQGANTIYFGEGSWLTVV.

CDR3 in amino acids: CSAPWEGSVTGEQYF. CDR3 in DNA: TGCAGTGCCCCGTGGGAGGGGAGCGTAACGGGCGAGCAGTACTTC. This chain uses TRBV20-1 with TRBJ2-7; 7 positions agree with TRBD2. This CDR3 region has 15 residues. Germline loops: CDR1 DFQATT, CDR2 SNEGSKA (reference sequence). Trimming at V came to 6 bases and at J to 6 bases, leaving 17 bases not matched to a gene.

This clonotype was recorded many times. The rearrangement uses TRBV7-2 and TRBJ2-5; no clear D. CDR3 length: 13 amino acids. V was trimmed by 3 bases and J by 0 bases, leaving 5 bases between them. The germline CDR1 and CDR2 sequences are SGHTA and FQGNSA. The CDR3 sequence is CASSFAYQETQYF. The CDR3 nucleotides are TGTGCCAGCAGCTTTGCGTACCAAGAGACCCAGTACTTC.

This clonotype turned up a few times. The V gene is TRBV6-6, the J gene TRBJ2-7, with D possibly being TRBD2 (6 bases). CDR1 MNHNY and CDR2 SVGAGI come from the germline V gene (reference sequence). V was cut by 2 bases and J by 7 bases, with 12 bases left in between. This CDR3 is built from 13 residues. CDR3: CASSYGTPGEQYF. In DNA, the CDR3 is TGTGCCAGCAGTTACGGGACTCCGGGGGAGCAGTACTTC.

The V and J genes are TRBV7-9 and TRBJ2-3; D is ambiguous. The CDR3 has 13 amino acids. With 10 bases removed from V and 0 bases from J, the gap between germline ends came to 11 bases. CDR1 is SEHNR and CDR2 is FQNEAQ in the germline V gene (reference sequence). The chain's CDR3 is CAKVGASTDTQYF. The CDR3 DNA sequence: TGTGCCAAAGTAGGAGCGAGCACAGATACGCAGTATTTT.

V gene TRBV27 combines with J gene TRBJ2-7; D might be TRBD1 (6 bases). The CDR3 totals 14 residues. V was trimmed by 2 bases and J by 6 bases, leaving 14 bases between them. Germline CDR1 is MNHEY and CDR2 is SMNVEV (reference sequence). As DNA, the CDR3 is TGTGCCAGCAGTTTAATTCCAGGGGTGGGCGAGCAGTACTTC. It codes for CASSLIPGVGEQYF.

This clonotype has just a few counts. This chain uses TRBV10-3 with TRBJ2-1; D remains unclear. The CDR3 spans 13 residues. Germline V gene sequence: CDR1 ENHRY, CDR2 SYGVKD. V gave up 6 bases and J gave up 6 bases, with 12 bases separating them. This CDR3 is CAIRGITGNEQFF. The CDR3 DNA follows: TGTGCCATCAGAGGGATTACGGGCAATGAGCAGTTCTTC.

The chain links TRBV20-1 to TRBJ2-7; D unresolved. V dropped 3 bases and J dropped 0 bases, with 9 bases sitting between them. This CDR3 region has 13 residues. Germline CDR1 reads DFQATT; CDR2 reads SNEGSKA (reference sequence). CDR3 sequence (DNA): TGCAGTGCTAGTAGTAGAGCCTCCTACGAGCAGTACTTC. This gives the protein CSASSRASYEQYF.

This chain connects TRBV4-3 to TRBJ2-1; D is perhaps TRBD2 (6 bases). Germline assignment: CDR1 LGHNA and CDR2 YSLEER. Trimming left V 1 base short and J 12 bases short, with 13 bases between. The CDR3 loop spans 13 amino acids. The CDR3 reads CASSQASRGVQFF. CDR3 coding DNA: TGCGCCAGCAGCCAAGCATCGCGGGGCGTGCAGTTCTTC.

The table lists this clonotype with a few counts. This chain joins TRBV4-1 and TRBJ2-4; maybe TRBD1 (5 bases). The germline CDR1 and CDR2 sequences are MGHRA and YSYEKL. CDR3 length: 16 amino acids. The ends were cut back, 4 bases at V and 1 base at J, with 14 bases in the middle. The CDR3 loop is CASSPLGQGAKNIQYF. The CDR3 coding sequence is TGCGCCAGCAGCCCTCTCGGGCAGGGCGCCAAAAACATTCAGTACTTC.